Listed here are 24 T cell receptor beta chains from one sample, sequenced in a study of cytomegalovirus exposure and HLA in healthy donors. The primer mix had 60 Vbeta and 13 Jbeta primers. Only in-frame clones appear in the TCRdb table, and some are missing; sequencing was by immunoSEQ multiplex PCR. This sample has roughly 70,000 clones, with around two thirds found just once. Material for sequencing was PBMCs. Receptor source: a human donor in good health.

The gene calls are TRBV6-5 and TRBJ1-3; D is uncertain. V shed 8 bases and J shed 0 bases, with 11 bases lying between them. Germline assignment: CDR1 MNHEY and CDR2 SVGAGI. This CDR3 region has 14 residues. The CDR3 region is CASGRGPSGNTIYF. For the CDR3, the DNA is TGTGCCAGCGGGCGGGGTCCCTCTGGAAACACCATATATTTT.

This clone was seen a handful of times. The CDR3 region is CATTREGGYEQYF. The CDR3 nucleotides read TGTGCCACCACCCGGGAGGGAGGGTACGAGCAGTACTTC. The chain is built from TRBV25-1 and TRBJ2-7; 8 nucleotides align to TRBD2. Germline CDR1 and CDR2: MGHDK and SYGVNS. The ends lost 10 bases at V and 4 bases at J; junction bases unmatched: 9. This CDR3 is built from 13 residues.

The V call is TRBV11-2, the J call TRBJ1-1, with 11 nucleotides matching TRBD1. J was trimmed by 1 base and V by 1 base; bases with no gene match: 5. Germline V gene sequence: CDR1 SGHAT, CDR2 FQNNGV. The CDR3 runs to 17 residues. This CDR3 reads CASSLGRTGGGNTEAFF. CDR3 DNA: TGTGCCAGCAGCTTAGGACGGACAGGGGGCGGGAACACTGAAGCTTTCTTT.

This clone was observed a few times. This sequence joins TRBV30 and TRBJ1-1; D remains unclear. Germline-derived CDR1 and CDR2 are GTSNPN and SVGIG (reference sequence). V lost 3 bases and J lost 4, with 9 bases in between. The CDR3 extends over 12 amino acids. In DNA, the CDR3 is TGTGCCTGGAGCGAACAATTCACTGAAGCTTTCTTT. It yields the protein CAWSEQFTEAFF.

The chain joins TRBV27 to TRBJ2-6; the match to TRBD1 covers 8 bases. CDR3 length: 17 residues. V gave up 4 bases and J gave up 2 bases; unmatched junction bases: 7. CDR1 MNHEY and CDR2 SMNVEV come from the germline V gene (reference sequence). The CDR3 nucleotides are TGTGCCAGCAGTTCGACAGGGGACGTGCCTGGGGCCAACGTCCTGACTTTC. Translating it yields CASSSTGDVPGANVLTF.

This clone was seen a handful of times. The V and J genes are TRBV6-5 and TRBJ1-1; 7 nucleotides match TRBD1. The CDR3 runs to 15 residues. With 6 bases clipped from V and 2 bases from J, the junction kept 9 bases outside the gene matches. Per the germline V gene, CDR1 is MNHEY and CDR2 is SVGAGI. CDR3 in DNA: TGTGCCAGCAGCCAGGGACAGAGTCCTAACACTGAAGCTTTCTTT. It codes for CASSQGQSPNTEAFF.

The rearrangement links TRBV5-6 to TRBJ1-2; 7 nucleotides align to TRBD1. CDR1 and CDR2 from the germline V gene are SGHDT and YYEEEE. Unmatched junction bases numbered 8, after V lost 0 bases and J lost 6 bases. The CDR3 is 15 amino acids. Here the CDR3 DNA reads TGTGCCAGCAGCTTGGCCCCAGGGGGATATAATGGCTACACCTTC. As protein: CASSLAPGGYNGYTF.

The gene calls are TRBV6-1 and TRBJ2-2, with 13 bases fitting TRBD2. J gave up 0 bases and V 4 bases, and 11 bases lay outside the gene matches. Germline V gene lookup returns CDR1 MNHNS and CDR2 SASEGT. This CDR3 spans 20 amino acids. CDR3 in amino acids: CASSGLAGGPTRANTGELFF. Written as DNA, the CDR3 is TGTGCCAGCAGTGGACTAGCGGGAGGACCAACTCGAGCGAACACCGGGGAGCTGTTTTTT.

This clone turned up a few times. The chain combines TRBV15 with TRBJ2-1, with 8 bases that match TRBD2. The V gene's germline CDR1 is LNHNV and CDR2 YYDKDF (reference sequence). The trim removed 0 bases at V and 2 bases at J, leaving 6 bases unmatched. The CDR3 has 17 amino acids. CDR3 DNA: TGTGCCACCAGCAGAGAGTCAAGCGGGAGAGCCTACAATGAGCAGTTCTTC. As protein: CATSRESSGRAYNEQFF.

The chain employs TRBV9 and TRBJ2-7; unclear D gene. Germline CDR1 and CDR2: SGDLS and YYNGEE. The CDR3 runs 14 residues. V lost 0 bases and J lost 3, with 10 bases in between. The CDR3 nucleotides read TGTGCCAGCAGCGTAGGAGATTTTCTCTACGAGCAGTACTTC. It translates to CASSVGDFLYEQYF.

The V call is TRBV11-1, the J call TRBJ1-1; the match to TRBD1 covers 9 bases. This CDR3 contains 15 residues. Germline V gene data show CDR1 as SGHAT and CDR2 as FQDESV (reference sequence). Losses at the gene ends were 3 bases for V and 4 bases for J; bases not matched to a gene: 6. The CDR3 here is CASSLGTGRGTEAFF. CDR3 coding DNA: TGTGCCAGCAGCTTGGGGACAGGGAGGGGCACTGAAGCTTTCTTT.

The V gene is TRBV9, the J gene TRBJ2-6; 7 nucleotides match TRBD1. This CDR3 region has 18 residues. CDR1 and CDR2 from the germline V gene are SGDLS and YYNGEE. V was pared by 1 base and J by 2 bases, with 9 bases of the junction left unmatched. The DNA of the CDR3 is TGTGCCAGCAGCGTAAGACCGATTCAGGGGGCTGGGGCCAACGTCCTGACTTTC. As protein: CASSVRPIQGAGANVLTF. The variable domain in full, completed from reference TRBV9 and TRBJ2-6, reads DSGVTQTPKHLITATGQRVTLRCSPRSGDLSVYWYQQSLDQGLQFLIQYYNGEERAKGNILERFSAQQFPDLHSELNLSSLELGDSALYFCASSVRPIQGAGANVLTFGAGSRLTVL.

This clone was found a few times. This chain joins TRBV25-1 and TRBJ1-1; TRBD1 might be the D (5 bases). CDR3 length equals 13 residues. Trimming took off 3 bases at V and 2 bases at J, with 7 bases between the two ends. CDR1 is MGHDK, CDR2 SYGVNS, per germline. The CDR3 is CASSEWGNTEAFF. Here the CDR3 DNA reads TGTGCCAGCAGTGAGTGGGGCAACACTGAAGCTTTCTTT.

This chain links TRBV19 with TRBJ2-7; a weak D match, TRBD2 (6 bases). Germline CDR1 is LNHDA and CDR2 is SQIVND (reference sequence). This CDR3 contains 13 residues. Trimming stripped 8 bases from V and 3 bases from J, with 14 bases between. The CDR3 spells CASAIREFYEQYF. The CDR3 nucleotides read TGTGCCAGTGCGATTCGGGAGTTCTACGAGCAGTACTTC.

This clone was detected only a few times. Other DNA sequences in this specimen translate into the identical CDR3. CDR3 amino acids: CASSRTGTNEKLFF. The DNA for the CDR3 is TGCGCCAGCAGCCGGACAGGGACTAATGAAAAACTGTTTTTT. The chain uses TRBV5-1 and TRBJ1-4; 8 bases are a match to TRBD1. The germline V gene encodes CDR1 SGHRS and CDR2 YFSETQ. The CDR3 has 14 residues. V shed 4 bases, J shed 2 bases, and the junction held 1 base outside the gene matches.

This chain joins TRBV15 and TRBJ2-7; D is unresolved. The CDR3 extends over 12 amino acids. The germline V gene encodes CDR1 LNHNV and CDR2 YYDKDF (reference sequence). Deletions cut 1 base from V and 6 bases from J, with 7 bases between. The CDR3 bases are TGTGCCACCAGCAGAGTTAGCAGCGAGCAGTACTTC. Its protein is CATSRVSSEQYF. Variable domain in full (rest from reference TRBV15 and TRBJ2-7): DAMVIQNPRYQVTQFGKPVTLSCSQTLNHNVMYWYQQKSSQAPKLLFHYYDKDFNNEADTPDNFQSRRPNTSFCFLDIRSPGLGDTAMYLCATSRVSSEQYFGPGTRLTVT.

J is TRBJ2-7 and V is TRBV6-5; 7 nucleotides line up with TRBD1. Germline values: CDR1 MNHEY, CDR2 SVGAGI. With V trimmed by 6 bases and J by 3 bases, 8 bases remained unmatched. The CDR3 length is 14 residues. The CDR3 protein is CASSPDRAGYEQYF. In DNA form, the CDR3 reads TGTGCCAGCAGCCCCGACAGGGCCGGCTACGAGCAGTACTTC.

The V and J genes are TRBV6-6 and TRBJ1-1; 10 positions match TRBD1. Germline values: CDR1 MNHNY, CDR2 SVGAGI (reference sequence). The CDR3 is 16 amino acids. The V gene end was trimmed by 2 bases and the J gene end by 3 bases; junction bases not matched to a gene: 6. CDR3 amino acids: CASSYIMGTGDTEAFF. The CDR3 coding sequence is TGTGCCAGCAGTTACATAATGGGGACAGGGGACACTGAAGCTTTCTTT.

The gene calls are TRBV19 and TRBJ1-3; 10 bases agree with TRBD1. This CDR3 is 15 amino acids long. The germline CDR1 and CDR2 sequences are LNHDA and SQIVND (reference sequence). With V trimmed by 10 bases and J by 9 bases, 15 bases remained unmatched. CDR3 residues: CATNSLGQGEGTIYF. Here the CDR3 DNA reads TGTGCCACAAACTCCCTAGGACAGGGGGAGGGCACCATATATTTT. The full variable domain, completed using reference TRBV19 and TRBJ1-3, is DGGITQSPKYLFRKEGQNVTLSCEQNLNHDAMYWYRQDPGQGLRLIYYSQIVNDFQKGDIAEGYSVSREKKESFPLTVTSAQKNPTAFYLCATNSLGQGEGTIYFGEGSWLTVV.

The rearrangement links TRBV27 to TRBJ1-1; possibly TRBD1 for D (6 bases). The CDR3 totals 13 residues. CDR1 and CDR2 (germline): MNHEY, SMNVEV (reference sequence). Trimming pared 8 bases from V and 1 base from J, leaving 11 bases between. The CDR3 DNA sequence: TGTGCCAGCGGGGGGGCGCGGAACACTGAAGCTTTCTTT. This gives the protein CASGGARNTEAFF.

The chain joins TRBV25-1 to TRBJ1-2; the D gene is possibly TRBD1 (5 bases). The germline V and J ends were trimmed by 1 base and 1 base, with 13 bases remaining between them. The CDR3 has 16 amino acids. The germline CDR1 and CDR2 sequences are MGHDK and SYGVNS. The CDR3 nucleotides are TGTGCCAGCAGTGAATCCTGGGGCACCTTTAACTATGGCTACACCTTC. This sequence encodes CASSESWGTFNYGYTF.

This clone showed up just a few times. DNA of the CDR3: TGCGCCAGCAGCTCAGGACAGGGAGGTGAAAAACTGTTTTTT. Translating gives CASSSGQGGEKLFF. The chain links TRBV5-1 to TRBJ1-4, with TRBD1 matching 8 bases. The J segment lost 7 bases and the V segment lost 3 bases, leaving 5 bases of the junction unmatched. The CDR3 contains 14 residues. Per germline, CDR1 SGHRS and CDR2 YFSETQ.

The CDR3 protein is CASSGQGKADEQYF. CDR3 DNA sequence: TGTGCCAGCAGTGGACAGGGGAAGGCTGACGAGCAGTACTTC. V is TRBV2 and J is TRBJ2-7; 8 bases agree with TRBD1. The germline V gene encodes CDR1 SNHLY and CDR2 FYNNEI. V shed 4 bases and J 5 bases; nucleotides not matched to a gene: 7. CDR3 size: 14 residues.

The chain uses TRBV15 and TRBJ2-7; D might be TRBD1 (6 bases). The CDR3 has 14 amino acids. Germline CDR1 and CDR2: LNHNV and YYDKDF (reference sequence). V dropped 2 bases and J dropped 0 bases, with 8 bases sitting between them. Here the CDR3 reads CATSRQGSSYEQYF. The CDR3 DNA sequence: TGTGCCACCAGCAGACAGGGGAGCTCCTACGAGCAGTACTTC.